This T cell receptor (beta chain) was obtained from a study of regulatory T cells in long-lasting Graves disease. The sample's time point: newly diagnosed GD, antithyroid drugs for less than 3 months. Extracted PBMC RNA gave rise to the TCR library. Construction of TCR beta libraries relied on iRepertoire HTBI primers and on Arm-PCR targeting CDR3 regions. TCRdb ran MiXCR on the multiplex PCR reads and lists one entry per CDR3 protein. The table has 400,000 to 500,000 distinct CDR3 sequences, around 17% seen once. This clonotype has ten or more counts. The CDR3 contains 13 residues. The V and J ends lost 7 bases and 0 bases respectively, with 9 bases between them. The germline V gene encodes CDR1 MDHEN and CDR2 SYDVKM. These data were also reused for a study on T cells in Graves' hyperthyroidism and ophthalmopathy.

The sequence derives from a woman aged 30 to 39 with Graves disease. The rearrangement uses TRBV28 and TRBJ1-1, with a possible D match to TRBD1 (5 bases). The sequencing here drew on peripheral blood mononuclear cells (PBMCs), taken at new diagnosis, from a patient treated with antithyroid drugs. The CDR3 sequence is CASTPGMNTEAFF. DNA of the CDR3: TGTGCCAGCACCCCAGGGATGAACACTGAAGCTTTCTTT.